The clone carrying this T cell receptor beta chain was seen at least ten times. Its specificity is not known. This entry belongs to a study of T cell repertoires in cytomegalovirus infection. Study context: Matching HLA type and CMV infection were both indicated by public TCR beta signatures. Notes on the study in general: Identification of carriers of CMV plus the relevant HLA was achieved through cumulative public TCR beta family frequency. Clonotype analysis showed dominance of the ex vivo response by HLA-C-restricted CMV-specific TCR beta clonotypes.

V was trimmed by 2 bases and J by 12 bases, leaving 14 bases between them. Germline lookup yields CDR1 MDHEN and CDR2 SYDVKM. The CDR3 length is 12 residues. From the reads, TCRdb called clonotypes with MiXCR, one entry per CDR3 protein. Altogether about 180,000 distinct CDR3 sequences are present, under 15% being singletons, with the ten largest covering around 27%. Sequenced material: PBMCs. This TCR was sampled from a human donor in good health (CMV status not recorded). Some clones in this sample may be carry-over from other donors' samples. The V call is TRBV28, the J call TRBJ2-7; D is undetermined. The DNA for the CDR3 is TGTGCCAGCAGTTTAAGGCGAGCCAAGCTGTACTTC. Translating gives CASSLRRAKLYF.